This record covers a single T cell receptor beta chain. At least ten counts were recorded for this clone. Its antigen target is currently unknown. One base away there is no much larger clone; base qualities are not given. This entry is derived from a study of blood T cell repertoires in COVID-19 (dated by TCRdb to about 2020). About the investigation overall: Collaborator samples came from the United States, Italy and Spain and covered acute and convalescent phases of COVID-19. The prospective study material was composed of cDNA or gDNA derived from T cells, B-cell-depleted T cells, or PBMCs. Deeply sampled blood TCRbeta repertoires from subjects exposed to, actively infected with, or recovered from COVID-19 were included in the dataset. The repertoires were released in a freely available public database meant as a resource for research on the immune response to SARS-CoV-2. The samples were drawn from two sources: the first 160 participants of the ongoing ImmuneRACE study, and fewer than 1,500 subjects contributed by 6 global collaborators. Nearly every sample came with metadata listing a de-identified subject ID, COVID-19 status, age in years and sex. HLA class I and class II types, where available, came from metadata supplied by the sample provider rather than from assay-based typing. Beyond this particular receptor, the publication reports: The quantity of clinical and demographic metadata differed by source and by participant and was supplied without curation.

In the prospective study, participants were about 18 to 90 years old, resided in about two dozen geographic areas of the United States, and were enrolled through a virtual design. To assign participants to cohorts, the prospective study relied on clinical history that participants themselves reported in a screening survey and a study questionnaire. Exposed participants were defined as having been in contact with someone with a PCR-confirmed or clinician-diagnosed COVID-19 case within 2 weeks of study entry. Each participant in the prospective study had whole blood, serum and a nasopharyngeal or oropharyngeal swab collected by mobile phlebotomists. Additional blood draws and questionnaires over a roughly two-month period could optionally be provided by prospective study participants. Before DNA extraction, blood samples from the prospective study were shipped at room temperature or frozen. The immunoSEQ Assay, a bias-controlled multiplex PCR, was used to amplify TCRbeta CDR3 regions from genomic DNA. As for the original processing: The number of nucleated cells in each sample was estimated by amplification of reference gene primers within the assay. To quantify the absolute abundance of each unique TCRbeta CDR3 rearrangement, sequence reads were collapsed and filtered. For each sample, productive Simpson clonality was calculated as the square root of Simpson's diversity index over productive rearrangements. The table comes from immuneACCESS by way of TCRdb, which keeps in-frame sequences with V and J called. Part of the clones is missing from these tables; in studies checked, under half for an unresolved V gene and the rest for unknown reasons. Clone size and the V and J calls come from that table; the DNA yielded D and trimming. Recorded for this sample are roughly 250,000 clones; roughly 88% of them occurred a single time. The ten most abundant clones make up about 2.9% of the sample.

V ends up 3 bases short and J 0 bases short, with an unmatched junction base count of 1. From the germline V gene, CDR1 is MRHNA and CDR2 is SNTAGT. Including cysteine and phenylalanine, the CDR3 has 15 amino acids. CDR3 DNA only is kept here, 45 bases in frame from base 1. The chain is assembled from TRBV6-4 and TRBJ2-3; the junction holds 9 bases that match TRBD2. The source material was PBMCs or T cells enriched from blood (not recorded which). The TCR sequence derives from a woman aged 40 to 50 who had been exposed to COVID-19. The CDR3 reads as follows: CASSELAGSTDTQYF. The sequenced DNA: TGTGCCAGCAGTGAGCTAGCGGGAAGCACAGATACGCAGTATTTT.